The 25 T cell receptor beta chains presented below share a single source sample, sequenced in a study of blood T cell repertoires in COVID-19. Libraries were prepared by immunoSEQ multiplex PCR; TCRdb keeps only in-frame clonotypes and omits some of them. The table lists about 140,000 clones, roughly 73% of them singletons. The sequencing input was peripheral blood. Receptors were obtained from a woman aged 50 to 65 with active or convalescent COVID-19.

The V gene is TRBV9, the J gene TRBJ1-2, with D maybe TRBD1 (6 bases). V shed 3 bases and J shed 6 bases, with 15 bases lying between them. From germline, CDR1 is SGDLS and CDR2 YYNGEE. CDR3 length: 14 residues. The CDR3 is CASSATAGDHGYTF. The CDR3 DNA follows: TGTGCCAGCAGCGCCACGGCAGGGGACCATGGCTACACCTTC.

The chain carries TRBV6-1 and TRBJ2-7; D call uncertain. The CDR3 covers 13 residues. V was shortened by 2 bases and J by 2 bases, with 7 bases between the two germline ends. Per the germline V gene, CDR1 is MNHNS and CDR2 is SASEGT. CDR3 residues: CASSERQAYEQYF. The CDR3, as DNA: TGTGCCAGCAGTGAAAGGCAGGCCTACGAGCAGTACTTC.

This clone was counted between two and nine times. The J gene is TRBJ1-6, the V gene TRBV2; TRBD1 aligns across 8 bases. The CDR3 has 14 residues. Germline assignment: CDR1 SNHLY and CDR2 FYNNEI. Losses at the gene ends were 6 bases for V and 9 bases for J; bases not matched to a gene: 7. CDR3 coding DNA: TGTGCCAGCAGGCCACAGGGGGGAAGTTCACCCCTCCACTTT. This codes for CASRPQGGSSPLHF.

The rearrangement joins TRBV7-8 to TRBJ2-5; possible D gene TRBD1, 5 bases. The V end lost 5 bases, the J end lost 4 bases, and 11 bases lay between the germline ends. Looked up from germline, CDR1 is SGHVS and CDR2 is FQNEAQ. The CDR3 is made up of 13 amino acids. The CDR3 loop reads CASSPRARETQYF. Here the CDR3 DNA reads TGTGCCAGCAGCCCCAGGGCGAGAGAGACCCAGTACTTC.

This sequence joins TRBV7-2 and TRBJ2-3; tentative D call: TRBD2 (6 bases). Germline V gene data show CDR1 as SGHTA and CDR2 as FQGNSA. The CDR3 is 15 residues long. V lost 5 bases and J lost 0, with 12 bases in between. Here the CDR3 DNA reads TGTGCCAGCAGCCTCTGGGGGAGGAGCACAGATACGCAGTATTTT. Its translation is CASSLWGRSTDTQYF.

This chain uses TRBV4-3 with TRBJ1-2; D might be TRBD1 (5 bases). CDR1 is LGHNA and CDR2 is YSLEER in the germline V gene. The CDR3 consists of 14 residues. Trimming took 2 bases from V and 4 from J, leaving 11 bases between them. CDR3 bases: TGCGCCAGCAGCCAACTCGGGACTGGCTATGGCTACACCTTC. This sequence encodes CASSQLGTGYGYTF.

Only one count was recorded for this clone. The rearrangement uses TRBV18 and TRBJ2-3, with TRBD1 identical over 9 bases. V dropped 4 bases and J dropped 4; count of bases not matched to a gene: 6. Germline-derived CDR1 and CDR2 are KGHSH and LQKENI. The CDR3 runs to 15 residues. The CDR3 loop is CASSRDREGSDTQYF. In DNA form, the CDR3 reads TGTGCCAGCTCACGGGACAGGGAGGGGTCAGATACGCAGTATTTT.

This chain connects TRBV5-6 to TRBJ2-7; 8 bases align to TRBD2. V trimming: 4 bases; J trimming: 3 bases; junction bases outside the gene matches: 12. There are 16 residues in the CDR3. Looked up from germline, CDR1 is SGHDT and CDR2 is YYEEEE. The CDR3 sequence is CASSRPLGREVYEQYF. CDR3 DNA sequence: TGTGCCAGCAGCCGTCCCCTCGGGCGGGAGGTCTACGAGCAGTACTTC.

V and J are TRBV28 and TRBJ1-4; tentative D call: TRBD1 (5 bases). CDR3 length: 15 residues. V shed 6 bases and J shed 3 bases, with 14 bases lying between them. CDR1 is MDHEN and CDR2 is SYDVKM in the germline V gene. The CDR3 DNA is TGTGCCAGCAGGTCTTCAGGGAAAGCTAATGAAAAACTGTTTTTT. The encoded protein is CASRSSGKANEKLFF. Together with reference TRBV28 and TRBJ1-4, the CDR3 gives the full variable domain: DVKVTQSSRYLVKRTGEKVFLECVQDMDHENMFWYRQDPGLGLRLIYFSYDVKMKEKGDIPEGYSVSREKKERFSLILESASTNQTSMYLCASRSSGKANEKLFFGSGTQLSVL.

The chain uses TRBV16 and TRBJ1-2; D gene ambiguous. The V end lost 0 bases, the J end lost 7 bases, and 9 bases lay between the germline ends. The CDR3 runs 13 residues. From germline, CDR1 is KGHSY and CDR2 FQNENV. The CDR3 spells CASSQSIGGGYTF. The CDR3 DNA is TGTGCCAGCAGCCAATCGATAGGCGGTGGCTACACCTTC.

This clone was picked up one time. The chain joins TRBV19 to TRBJ2-7, with 7 bases fitting TRBD2. This CDR3 region has 14 residues. The germline V gene has CDR1 LNHDA and CDR2 SQIVND (reference sequence). Trimming at V came to 6 bases and at J to 2 bases, leaving 7 bases not matched to a gene. The CDR3, as DNA: TGTGCCAGTAGCCCCAGCGGGACCCCCTACGAGCAGTACTTC. Translated, it gives CASSPSGTPYEQYF.

The chain combines TRBV30 with TRBJ1-5; 7 bases are shared with TRBD1. Germline V gives CDR1 GTSNPN, CDR2 SVGIG (reference sequence). V lost 2 bases, J lost 1 base, and 8 bases stayed unmatched. CDR3 length equals 16 residues. The CDR3 sequence is CAWSFGTALSNQPQHF. The CDR3 nucleotides read TGTGCCTGGAGTTTTGGGACAGCCTTAAGCAATCAGCCCCAGCATTTT.

The chain couples TRBV14 to TRBJ2-1; 8 bases line up with TRBD2. Germline V gene lookup returns CDR1 SGHDN and CDR2 FVKESK. This CDR3 is built from 15 residues. V shed 4 bases, J shed 11 bases, and the junction held 13 bases outside the gene matches. The CDR3 region has the DNA TGTGCCAGCAGCCCCCGGGGGGGTTACGGATTTAAGCAGTTCTTC. Its protein product is CASSPRGGYGFKQFF.

The table lists this clone with a few counts. V usage is TRBV5-5 and J usage is TRBJ1-1; a weak D match, TRBD1 (5 bases). CDR1 is SGHKS, CDR2 YYEKEE, per germline (reference sequence). The CDR3 consists of 14 residues. The germline V and J ends were trimmed by 4 bases and 10 bases, with 20 bases remaining between them. CDR3 in amino acids: CASSPPRGSRAAFF. The CDR3 DNA reads as TGTGCCAGCAGCCCACCTCGGGGGAGCAGAGCAGCTTTCTTT. The whole variable domain, remainder taken from reference TRBV5-5 and TRBJ1-1, is DAGVTQSPTHLIKTRGQQVTLRCSPISGHKSVSWYQQVLGQGPQFIFQYYEKEERGRGNFPDRFSARQFPNYSSELNVNALLLGDSALYLCASSPPRGSRAAFFGQGTRLTVV.

The chain employs TRBV5-1 and TRBJ1-6, with D tentatively TRBD1 (6 bases). This CDR3 has 13 residues. The germline V gene encodes CDR1 SGHRS and CDR2 YFSETQ. The V end lost 4 bases, the J end lost 14 bases, and 16 bases lay between the germline ends. CDR3 in amino acids: CASSPGQRGSLHF. The CDR3 coding sequence is TGCGCCAGCAGCCCTGGACAGCGGGGTTCCCTCCACTTT.

This sequence joins TRBV7-6 and TRBJ1-4; 8 bases fit TRBD1. The CDR3 length is 16 residues. V dropped 2 bases and J dropped 7; count of bases not matched to a gene: 9. Germline loops: CDR1 SGHVS, CDR2 FNYEAQ. The DNA for the CDR3 is TGTGCCAGCAGCTTACCTGTGGCAGGGGGCCTTGAAAAACTGTTTTTT. It is translated as CASSLPVAGGLEKLFF.

The chain recombines TRBV19 with TRBJ1-2; TRBD1 is a possible D gene (6 bases). With 7 bases removed from V and 0 bases from J, the gap between germline ends came to 15 bases. The CDR3 loop spans 15 amino acids. CDR1 and CDR2 from the germline V gene are LNHDA and SQIVND (reference sequence). The DNA for the CDR3 is TGTGCCAGTAACTCCCCAGGGGATCCTAACTATGGCTACACCTTC. This sequence encodes CASNSPGDPNYGYTF.

This chain joins TRBV12-3 or TRBV12-4 and TRBJ2-1, with a weak D call TRBD1 (6 bases). The length of the CDR3 is 12 residues. Trimming pared 5 bases from V and 8 bases from J, leaving 10 bases between. CDR3 in DNA: TGTGCCAGCAGTAAACAGGGTTATGAGCAGTTCTTC. It specifies CASSKQGYEQFF.

This clone was seen a handful of times. This chain uses TRBV6-2 or TRBV6-3 with TRBJ1-5, with a tentative D call TRBD1 (5 bases). Trimming pared 6 bases from V and 4 bases from J, leaving 13 bases between. Germline assignment: CDR1 MNHEY and CDR2 SVGEGT. This CDR3 region has 14 residues. CDR3 residues: CASSAISGNQPQHF. DNA of the CDR3: TGTGCCAGCAGCGCCATCTCAGGGAATCAGCCCCAGCATTTT.

This chain links TRBV6-5 with TRBJ1-1; 9 positions agree with TRBD1. CDR3 length: 14 amino acids. Germline V gene lookup returns CDR1 MNHEY and CDR2 SVGAGI. Trimming cost V 6 bases and J 1 base; bases outside gene matches: 3. The CDR3 is CASRWTGANTEAFF. The CDR3 region has the DNA TGTGCCAGCAGGTGGACAGGGGCGAACACTGAAGCTTTCTTT.

J is TRBJ1-4 and V is TRBV5-1; TRBD1 aligns across 10 bases. The CDR3 runs to 15 residues. Germline trimming cut 1 base from V and 6 bases from J; bases unmatched to any gene: 3. The germline V gene has CDR1 SGHRS and CDR2 YFSETQ. The CDR3 DNA sequence: TGCGCCAGCAGCTTGACCGGGACAGGGGATGAAAAACTGTTTTTT. Amino acids: CASSLTGTGDEKLFF. Complete variable domain (other parts from reference TRBV5-1 and TRBJ1-4): KAGVTQTPRYLIKTRGQQVTLSCSPISGHRSVSWYQQTPGQGLQFLFEYFSETQRNKGNFPGRFSGRQFSNSRSEMNVSTLELGDSALYLCASSLTGTGDEKLFFGSGTQLSVL.

The rearrangement links TRBV6-2 or TRBV6-3 to TRBJ1-1, with 7 positions matching TRBD1. Germline V gene data show CDR1 as MNHEY and CDR2 as SVGEGT. The CDR3 length is 14 residues. V trimming: 3 bases; J trimming: 8 bases; junction bases outside the gene matches: 9. The CDR3 loop is CASSYKTGAREAFF. CDR3 nucleotide sequence: TGTGCCAGCAGTTATAAAACAGGGGCCCGGGAAGCTTTCTTT.

This chain links TRBV7-2 with TRBJ2-7; TRBD1 matches 9 bases. Trimming took 3 bases from V and 3 from J; bases not matched to a gene: 6. The CDR3 sequence is 15 residues long. Germline CDR1 and CDR2: SGHTA and FQGNSA. In nucleotides, the CDR3 is TGTGCCAGCAGCTTCCGACAGGGGGGGAACTACGAGCAGTACTTC. Its translation is CASSFRQGGNYEQYF.

A word on this clone: One junction end disagrees with the germline gene, perhaps due to a read error. This rearrangement joins TRBV28 to TRBJ2-7; D remains ambiguous. The germline gives CDR1 MDHEN, CDR2 SYDVKM. This CDR3 region has 12 residues. This CDR3 is CASRLSAREQYF. In nucleotides, the CDR3 is TGTGCCAGCAGGTTATCGGCTAGGGAGCAGTACTTC.

The chain couples TRBV29-1 to TRBJ2-1, with a tentative D call TRBD2 (5 bases). V was pared by 5 bases and J by 9 bases, with 14 bases between. CDR1 SQVTM and CDR2 ANQGSEA come from the germline V gene. The CDR3 length is 12 residues. CDR3 in DNA: TGCAGCGTTTCCGGACTGGGCACTGAGCAGTTCTTC. It encodes CSVSGLGTEQFF.